This T cell receptor (beta chain) stems from a study of beta chain features in type 1 diabetes (dated by TCRdb to the late 2010s). The study in broad terms: No differences in mean age, gender distribution, total cell number or subset yield were found between patients and healthy donors. A total of roughly 110 million sorted cells were examined across all samples, and the number of cells per subset was strongly correlated with RNA yield. In the study, recently diagnosed type 1 diabetes patients and matched healthy donors were compared on the TCRB repertoires of their sorted circulating CD4+ T cell subsets. Whereas all 30 or so donors provided naive and central memory subsets, regulatory and stem cell-like memory subsets were isolated from just 8 patients and roughly eight healthy donors.

Overall study results and their limits: At VDJ recombination sites, patients with type 1 diabetes made fewer insertions and deleted more nucleotides, a pattern implying thymic rearrangement abnormalities. Type 1 diabetes patients showed a moderate but significant shortening of TCRB CDR3 length in all four CD4+ subsets. Naive, central memory and regulatory TCRB repertoires appeared to be more similar among patients than among healthy donors. HLA sub-analyses involved small numbers of individuals, so any influence of HLA type on TCRB rearrangement remained unresolved. Shorter templates might have been favored by PCR, but patient and control samples were amplified and corrected together, so both groups would have been affected equally by any skew. Because cDNA was sequenced instead of genomic DNA, highly expressing activated cells could be over-represented, though the groups showed no difference in activation or CD3 levels.

CDR1 SGHNT and CDR2 YYREEE were looked up in the germline V gene (reference sequence). From its cysteine to its phenylalanine, the CDR3 spans 16 amino acids. CDR3 DNA is the only sequence kept; it has 48 bases, read in frame from the first base. Germline trimming amounts to 0 bases on V and 4 bases on J, with 6 as the count of junction bases outside the gene matches. The entire amount of isolated RNA was reverse transcribed using the High Capacity cDNA Reverse Transcription Kit, so the sequenced TCRB transcripts were expressed ones. Deep immunoSEQ sequencing was performed on naive, central memory and regulatory T cell samples, with an average of roughly 3.5 million total reads per sample. Sorted cells were lysed in RLT buffer, and RNA was extracted using DNase-treated RNeasy Micro or Mini kits according to cell number. Each cell subset was processed separately to prevent cross-contamination, with patient and healthy donor samples processed together. Using the immunoSEQ multiplex PCR, TCRB sequences were amplified from cDNA into 87-bp fragments spanning the CDR3 region. Amplicons were sequenced on the Illumina HiSeq platform. On the authors' methods: Synthetic template baselines were used to correct PCR bias computationally, reads within Hamming distance 2 were collapsed, and singletons that could not be merged were discarded. Reads were aligned against IMGT to assign V, D and J genes, CDR3 length and insertions or deletions at six rearrangement sites. Within each subset, clonotype counts were normalized to sorted cell number, after which true diversity and Gini coefficients were computed with the tcR R package. The overlap coefficient, calculated on TCRB nucleotide sequences, was used to quantify repertoire sharing. Out-of-frame TCRB sequences from naive cells were analyzed to stand in for the pre-selection repertoire. This immuneACCESS table, as held by TCRdb, lists in-frame sequences with V and J called but not all clones. Of the missing ones, under half trace to an unresolved V gene in checked studies; the others have no known cause. The V and J calls and clone size were taken over from that table, and D and trimming were inferred from the DNA. The sample has just over 600,000 clones on record, 15% to 19% of them singletons. The top ten clonotypes cover around 0.1% of the sample.

This clone has more than one count but fewer than ten. The specificity of this receptor is unknown. No per-base quality is available; no much larger clone lies one base away. Each donor gave one peripheral blood draw, averaging roughly 0.11 L, which was collected into heparinised tubes. Naive, central memory, regulatory and stem cell-like memory CD4+ T cells were sorted on a BD FACSAria II using a panel including CD45RO, CCR7, CD25, CD127, CD95 and CD27. A purity above 95% was achieved for all sorted populations. Right away, PBMCs were isolated by Lymphoprep density gradient centrifugation and were stained directly, with no culture step. So that batch effects would be minimized, each experiment stained and sorted samples in pairs, pairing one healthy donor with one patient.

The material sequenced was naive CD4+ T cells from blood. The sample's cell subset or site, from its label and the paper: true naive CD4+ T cells. This TCR derives from a man between 18 and 29 years old in good health. The chain uses TRBV5-4 and TRBJ2-5, with 10 bases in between that match TRBD2. The DNA reads as follows: TGTGCCAGCAGCTTGGCGATAGCGGGAGGTAGAGAGACCCAGTACTTC. This codes for CASSLAIAGGRETQYF. Where the CDR3 stops, the reference TRBV5-4 and TRBJ2-5 genes take over; the full variable domain is ETGVTQSPTHLIKTRGQQVTLRCSSQSGHNTVSWYQQALGQGPQFIFQYYREEENGRGNFPPRFSGLQFPNYSSELNVNALELDDSALYLCASSLAIAGGRETQYFGPGTRLLVL.